The 31 T cell receptor beta chains in this list originate from one sample, sequenced in a study of T cell repertoires in cytomegalovirus infection. For these TCRs, the target antigens are not known. Via MiXCR, TCRdb re-called the reads, giving one row per CDR3 protein. The sample consists of over 120,000 distinct CDR3 sequences, around 30% of them appearing once. The sample in question was CD8+ T cells from cultured PBMCs, obtained from culture after CMV antigen stimulation. All receptors come from a human donor in good health (CMV status not recorded). Some clones in this sample may be carry-over from other donors' samples.

This clonotype was found a few times. The CDR3 protein is CASSETRTSGGEGYEQYF. The CDR3 DNA sequence: TGTGCCAGCAGTGAAACCCGGACTAGCGGGGGAGAGGGCTACGAGCAGTACTTC. This chain connects TRBV2 to TRBJ2-7; 13 nucleotides align to TRBD2. V lost 2 bases, J lost 3 bases, and 10 bases stayed unmatched. Germline assignment: CDR1 SNHLY and CDR2 FYNNEI. The CDR3 spans 18 residues.

The V and J genes are TRBV4-1 and TRBJ2-7; D is perhaps TRBD1 or TRBD2 (5 bases each). The CDR3 sequence is 15 residues long. CDR1 is MGHRA, CDR2 YSYEKL, per germline. Trimming removed 0 bases at V and 5 bases at J, with 14 bases between. Written as DNA, the CDR3 is TGCGCCAGCAGCCAAGAGAGGGGCGAATACCACGAGCAGTACTTC. This gives the protein CASSQERGEYHEQYF.

The CDR3 protein is CASSPGEPGVSPGDSPLHF. The CDR3 nucleotides are TGTGCCAGCTCACCGGGGGAGCCAGGAGTAAGCCCGGGAGATTCACCCCTCCACTTT. The chain recombines TRBV18 with TRBJ1-6, with D perhaps matching TRBD1 (5 bases). Trimming removed 3 bases at V and 8 bases at J, with 26 bases between. From germline, CDR1 is KGHSH and CDR2 LQKENI. The CDR3 is 19 amino acids.

This clonotype was seen just once. The chain couples TRBV9 to TRBJ2-3, with D tentatively TRBD2 (5 bases). This CDR3 is built from 14 residues. V lost 4 bases to trimming and J lost 4 bases, with 13 bases between them. Germline V lookup: CDR1 SGDLS, CDR2 YYNGEE. The CDR3 sequence: CASSPAGWSDTQYF. The CDR3, as DNA: TGTGCCAGCAGCCCGGCGGGCTGGTCAGATACGCAGTATTTT.

V is TRBV20-1 and J is TRBJ2-1, with 8 bases identical to TRBD2. Germline trimming cut 1 base from V and 8 bases from J; bases unmatched to any gene: 4. Germline values: CDR1 DFQATT, CDR2 SNEGSKA (reference sequence). There are 13 residues in the CDR3. CDR3 DNA: TGCAGTGCTAGAGGTAGCGGGGACCATGAGCAGTTCTTC. This codes for CSARGSGDHEQFF.

The V gene is TRBV12-3 or TRBV12-4, the J gene TRBJ2-1; perhaps TRBD1 as D (5 bases). The germline V and J ends were trimmed by 6 bases and 4 bases, with 16 bases remaining between them. This CDR3 is built from 15 residues. The CDR3 loop reads CASRAGWGKYNEQFF. CDR3 sequence (DNA): TGTGCCAGCAGGGCCGGCTGGGGCAAGTACAATGAGCAGTTCTTC.

This clonotype was picked up one time. The DNA for the CDR3 is TGCAGCGTGGCCGAAGGCAGGGGGCAGCCCCAGCATTTT. Residues: CSVAEGRGQPQHF. This chain uses TRBV29-1 with TRBJ1-5; 7 positions match TRBD1. CDR1 and CDR2 from the germline V gene are SQVTM and ANQGSEA. Germline trimming cut 6 bases from V and 7 bases from J; bases unmatched to any gene: 9. The CDR3 extends over 13 amino acids.

The sample holds many counts of this clonotype. This chain links TRBV7-2 with TRBJ2-7; 16 bases agree with TRBD2. The germline V gene encodes CDR1 SGHTA and CDR2 FQGNSA. J gave up 2 bases and V 0 bases, and 1 base lay outside the gene matches. The CDR3 covers 17 residues. The CDR3, as DNA: TGTGCCAGCAGCTTAGCGGGACTAGCGGGGGGGACCTACGAGCAGTACTTC. Amino acid sequence: CASSLAGLAGGTYEQYF.

This clonotype was seen repeatedly, ten times or more. This chain connects TRBV7-9 to TRBJ2-3, with no clear D. V lost 7 bases and J 0 bases, leaving 8 bases between the germline ends. CDR1 is SEHNR and CDR2 is FQNEAQ in the germline V gene (reference sequence). The CDR3 runs to 13 residues. The DNA of the CDR3 is TGTGCCAGCAACTCAGGAAGCACAGATACGCAGTATTTT. It is translated as CASNSGSTDTQYF. The full variable domain, rest sourced from reference TRBV7-9 and TRBJ2-3, is DTGVSQNPRHKITKRGQNVTFRCDPISEHNRLYWYRQTLGQGPEFLTYFQNEAQLEKSRLLSDRFSAERPKGSFSTLEIQRTEQGDSAMYLCASNSGSTDTQYFGPGTRLTVL.

This clonotype turned up a few times. The rearrangement joins TRBV27 to TRBJ1-4, with D unclear. V dropped 5 bases and J dropped 0 bases, with 10 bases sitting between them. Germline V gene sequence: CDR1 MNHEY, CDR2 SMNVEV (reference sequence). The CDR3 is 15 amino acids. CDR3 region: CASSPAVATNEKLFF. CDR3 DNA: TGTGCCAGCAGTCCGGCGGTAGCAACTAATGAAAAACTGTTTTTT.

This clonotype was detected many times. The rearrangement uses TRBV6-1 and TRBJ1-1, with 7 bases that match TRBD1. Germline V lookup: CDR1 MNHNS, CDR2 SASEGT. The V segment lost 0 bases and the J segment 3 bases; nucleotides outside the gene matches: 16. The CDR3 length is 19 residues. CDR3 DNA: TGTGCCAGCAGTGAAGCGGAGGGGGGACAGCTGATTAGGGACACTGAAGCTTTCTTT. It translates to CASSEAEGGQLIRDTEAFF.

The rearrangement links TRBV28 to TRBJ2-1; D might be TRBD1 (6 bases). The CDR3 is made up of 15 amino acids. Germline CDR1 is MDHEN and CDR2 is SYDVKM. Trimming shortened V by 6 bases and J by 0 bases, and 12 bases separated the two germline ends. The CDR3 spells CASSGDIISYNEQFF. CDR3 bases: TGTGCCAGCAGCGGGGACATAATCTCCTACAATGAGCAGTTCTTC. The full variable domain, its missing parts supplied by reference TRBV28 and TRBJ2-1, is DVKVTQSSRYLVKRTGEKVFLECVQDMDHENMFWYRQDPGLGLRLIYFSYDVKMKEKGDIPEGYSVSREKKERFSLILESASTNQTSMYLCASSGDIISYNEQFFGPGTRLTVL.

The J gene is TRBJ1-4, the V gene TRBV7-9; D ambiguous. The germline V gene encodes CDR1 SEHNR and CDR2 FQNEAQ (reference sequence). The CDR3 sequence is 14 residues long. The V end lost 2 bases, the J end lost 3 bases, and 7 bases lay between the germline ends. CDR3 in amino acids: CASSLYPPNEKLFF. Here the CDR3 DNA reads TGTGCCAGCAGCTTATACCCACCTAATGAAAAACTGTTTTTT.

The genes are TRBV6-6 and TRBJ1-1; D gene ambiguous. The germline V gene has CDR1 MNHNY and CDR2 SVGAGI (reference sequence). CDR3 size: 14 residues. With 2 bases removed from V and 2 bases from J, the gap between germline ends came to 9 bases. CDR3 sequence reads: CASSYGVGNTEAFF. CDR3 DNA: TGTGCCAGCAGTTACGGGGTAGGAAACACTGAAGCTTTCTTT.

J is TRBJ1-3 and V is TRBV20-1; D is unresolved. The germline gives CDR1 DFQATT, CDR2 SNEGSKA (reference sequence). This CDR3 has 14 residues. Trimming shortened V by 0 bases and J by 0 bases, and 6 bases separated the two germline ends. Written as DNA, the CDR3 is TGCAGTGCTAGAGAGCACTACTCTGGAAACACCATATATTTT. Translated: CSAREHYSGNTIYF.

This clonotype was observed a few times. The chain recombines TRBV18 with TRBJ2-7, with D possibly matching TRBD1 (6 bases). The length of the CDR3 is 14 residues. Germline loops: CDR1 KGHSH, CDR2 LQKENI. Trimming pared 3 bases from V and 5 bases from J, leaving 14 bases between. The CDR3 DNA sequence: TGTGCCAGCTCACCGCTGGACAGCCTTAACGAGCAGTACTTC. Its protein is CASSPLDSLNEQYF.

This clonotype was detected many times. This chain links TRBV29-1 with TRBJ2-1; 7 bases line up with TRBD2. Per germline, CDR1 SQVTM and CDR2 ANQGSEA. The CDR3 has 14 residues. Trimming at V came to 4 bases and at J to 8 bases, leaving 11 bases not matched to a gene. As DNA, the CDR3 is TGCAGCGTTGGGGGGGGGAAAGGGCTCGATGAGCAGTTCTTC. Its translation: CSVGGGKGLDEQFF.

This clonotype has just one count. The chain uses TRBV3-1 and TRBJ1-2; the D gene is possibly TRBD1 (5 bases). Germline V gives CDR1 LGHDT, CDR2 YNNKEL (reference sequence). This CDR3 contains 12 residues. Trimming took 8 bases from V and 10 from J, leaving 17 bases between them. CDR3 sequence reads: CASGQGPTPYTF. The CDR3 bases are TGTGCCAGCGGTCAGGGCCCGACTCCCTACACCTTC.

The rearrangement uses TRBV4-1 and TRBJ1-5; a weak D match, TRBD1 (5 bases). CDR3 length: 16 amino acids. The ends were cut back, 1 base at V and 0 bases at J, with 10 bases in the middle. Germline-derived CDR1 and CDR2 are MGHRA and YSYEKL. Written as DNA, the CDR3 is TGCGCCAGCAGCCAAGTTGTGGGGCTTAGCAATCAGCCCCAGCATTTT. Amino acid sequence: CASSQVVGLSNQPQHF.

The chain's CDR3 is CASPSDRLNYGYTF. CDR3 nucleotide sequence: TGTGCCAGCCCATCGGACAGACTTAACTATGGCTACACCTTC. The chain joins TRBV12-3 or TRBV12-4 to TRBJ1-2; D might be TRBD1 (6 bases). This CDR3 has 14 residues. Trimming left V 8 bases short and J 1 base short, with 14 bases between.

This clonotype was seen more than once but under ten times. The rearrangement links TRBV7-4 to TRBJ1-2, with a tentative D call TRBD1 (5 bases). CDR1 is SGHVT, CDR2 SQSDAQ, per germline. The CDR3 has 13 residues. Trimming stripped 5 bases from V and 8 bases from J, with 15 bases between. The CDR3 here is CASSQSPGQGYTF. CDR3 DNA: TGTGCCAGCAGCCAAAGCCCAGGGCAAGGCTACACCTTC. The whole variable domain, filled in from reference TRBV7-4 and TRBJ1-2, reads GAGVSQSPRYKVAKRGRDVALRCDSISGHVTLYWYRQTLGQGSEVLTYSQSDAQRDKSGRPSGRFSAERPERSVSTLKIQRTEQGDSAVYLCASSQSPGQGYTFGSGTRLTVV.

The chain combines TRBV7-9 with TRBJ2-7; D tentatively reads TRBD1 or TRBD2 (5 bases each). CDR3 length: 14 residues. The germline V and J ends were trimmed by 1 base and 6 bases, with 13 bases remaining between them. CDR1 is SEHNR and CDR2 is FQNEAQ in the germline V gene (reference sequence). CDR3 coding DNA: TGTGCCAGCAGCTTAGTCGGGGCAGACGGCGAGCAGTACTTC. Residues: CASSLVGADGEQYF.

The chain uses TRBV20-1 and TRBJ2-1; 12 bases line up with TRBD2. Unmatched junction bases numbered 0, after V lost 5 bases and J lost 4 bases. Germline assignment: CDR1 DFQATT and CDR2 SNEGSKA (reference sequence). The CDR3 runs 13 residues. CDR3 sequence reads: CSALAGGYNEQFF. CDR3 in DNA: TGCAGTGCTCTAGCGGGGGGGTACAATGAGCAGTTCTTC.

This clonotype was seen ten or more times. The chain carries TRBV19 and TRBJ1-1; D not resolved. V lost 3 bases, J lost 0 bases, and 5 bases lay in between. In germline, CDR1 is LNHDA, CDR2 SQIVND (reference sequence). The CDR3 length is 13 residues. The DNA for the CDR3 is TGTGCCAGTAGTATTACCGTGAACACTGAAGCTTTCTTT. Residues: CASSITVNTEAFF.

The gene calls are TRBV29-1 and TRBJ1-2; D remains unclear. Trimming removed 2 bases from V and 6 bases from J, with 7 bases in between. This CDR3 has 11 amino acids. Germline CDR1 and CDR2: SQVTM and ANQGSEA. The DNA for the CDR3 is TGCAGCGTTGAAAGGGATCATGGCTACACCTTC. This encodes CSVERDHGYTF.

This clonotype was observed a few times. The V call is TRBV12-3 or TRBV12-4, the J call TRBJ1-4; D gene uncertain. This CDR3 region has 14 residues. The V gene lost 4 bases and the J gene lost 4 bases, with 10 bases spanning the gap. CDR3 DNA: TGTGCCAGCAGTTATCGACATCATAATGAAAAACTGTTTTTT. Amino acids: CASSYRHHNEKLFF.

This clonotype occurred a few times. The rearrangement joins TRBV28 to TRBJ1-5; D is perhaps TRBD1 (6 bases). CDR1 and CDR2 from the germline V gene are MDHEN and SYDVKM. There are 16 residues in the CDR3. V shed 3 bases and J shed 0 bases, with 12 bases lying between them. CDR3 residues: CASSFPGGASNQPQHF. The CDR3 coding sequence is TGTGCCAGCAGTTTTCCCGGGGGGGCTAGCAATCAGCCCCAGCATTTT.

This clonotype came up a few times. This chain joins TRBV4-1 and TRBJ2-1; D call uncertain. Germline values: CDR1 MGHRA, CDR2 YSYEKL. V was shortened by 0 bases and J by 5 bases, with 8 bases between the two germline ends. This CDR3 comprises 14 residues. The CDR3 region has the DNA TGCGCCAGCAGCCAAGATAGGCGCGACAATGAGCAGTTCTTC. Protein: CASSQDRRDNEQFF.

This clonotype was detected a few times. This chain uses TRBV7-3 with TRBJ1-4, with TRBD1 identical over 8 bases. The J segment lost 5 bases and the V segment lost 2 bases, leaving 4 bases of the junction unmatched. This CDR3 contains 15 residues. Germline CDR1 and CDR2: SGHTA and FQGTGA. The CDR3 coding sequence is TGTGCCAGCAGCTTACTACAGGGGGACAATGAAAAACTGTTTTTT. Its translation: CASSLLQGDNEKLFF.

The chain uses TRBV2 and TRBJ1-6, with D perhaps matching TRBD1 (5 bases). CDR3 length equals 14 residues. Germline-derived CDR1 and CDR2 are SNHLY and FYNNEI. The V gene lost 8 bases and the J gene lost 9 bases, with 17 bases spanning the gap. The CDR3 DNA follows: TGTGCCAGCGGGACGGGGCCTAAGATTTCACCCCTCCACTTT. Amino acids: CASGTGPKISPLHF.

The chain carries TRBV7-9 and TRBJ1-4, with D unclear. The germline CDR1 and CDR2 sequences are SEHNR and FQNEAQ (reference sequence). The CDR3 is 12 residues long. The V end was cut by 7 bases, the J end by 7 bases, with 10 bases between. CDR3: CASMSGVEKLFF. CDR3 sequence (DNA): TGTGCCAGCATGTCGGGTGTTGAAAAACTGTTTTTT.